This TCR beta chain stems from a study of CXCR3-negative and CXCR3-positive naive CD8 T cells (dated by TCRdb to between 2018 and 2021). A note on the overall study: In total, approximately 130 million TRB reads were obtained, corresponding to roughly 1.5 +/- 0.3 million reads per library. Diversity and physicochemical repertoire analyses were performed on 11 donors pooled from two independent experiments. Naive subsets from about 5 donors and memory cells from 3 donors were included in the TRBV-TRBJ cluster analysis.

On this clonotype: Its antigen target is currently unknown.

TCRdb shows the sequencer as NextSeq 550. The Human TCR Profiling Kit (MiLaboratory) was used to prepare UMI-labeled 5' RACE TRB cDNA libraries. cDNA synthesis used the entire amount of extracted RNA, and PCR amplification then used the entire amount of cDNA produced. The libraries were made side by side, with each library going through the same number of PCR cycles. Turning to the authors' computational methods: With a minimum of two reads required per UMI, MIGEC and MiXCR pulled out about 52,000 +/- 9,100 unique UMI-labeled TRB cDNA molecules from each library. An average of approximately 40,000 +/- 10,000 functional in-frame TRB CDR3 nucleotide clonotypes without stop codons was found per library. Diversity metrics, including normalized Shannon-Wiener and Chao1, were computed in VDJtools after downsampling to 5000 UMI-labeled TRB molecules per sample. VDJtools was used to calculate clonotype-size-weighted physicochemical properties of the central five CDR3 residues, namely interaction energy, strength, volume and Kidera factor 4. The reads, reprocessed by TCRdb, yield one row per CDR3 protein sequence and no DNA. TCRdb assigned the V and J calls; the authors' analysis was not used. This sample's table contains more than 80,000 distinct CDR3 sequences. The ten largest clonotypes hold 0.3% to 0.4% of the sample.

Each CD8+ T cell subset was flow-sorted in triplicate, with 300,000 or so cells per subset placed directly into RLT lysis buffer. To keep memory contaminants out, a stringent definition of naive CD8+ T cells was applied: CD45RO-CCR7+CD27+CD95-. Peripheral blood mononuclear cells were isolated from buffy coats by standard density gradient centrifugation. A FACSAria III was used to flow-sort naive CXCR3-negative and CXCR3-positive CD8+ T cells. An RNeasy Mini Kit was used to extract total RNA from the sorted cells. The CDR3 covers 15 residues, taking in both the cysteine and the phenylalanine. The DNA is not on file. In the germline V gene, CDR1 corresponds to MGHRA and CDR2 to YSYEKL. Paper-wide results and their limitations: TRB CDR3s from CXCR3-positive naive cells showed higher hydrophobicity (lower Kidera factor 4), lower energy, and higher strength and volume indices than CXCR3-negative naive cells. TRBV-TRBJ usage was similar between naive CXCR3-negative and CXCR3-positive cells from the same donor, while memory cells showed distinct patterns. Because surface CD5, which is linked to self-reactivity in mice, was comparable between the naive subsets, TCR interaction strength was also inferred from the physicochemical properties of TRB CDR3s. Repertoire diversity was comparably high in both naive subsets but much lower in memory CD8+ T cells. Freshly isolated PBMCs were used for most assays because CXCR3 expression went down partially after cryopreservation.

The chain is made from TRBV4-1 and TRBJ1-2; TCRdb's D call, TRBD1, is unchecked because there is no DNA. Sequencing was carried out using naive CXCR3+ CD8+ T cells from blood. The cell subset or site tag for this specimen amounts to: CD45RO-CCR7+CD27+CD95- naive CD8+ T cells expressing CXCR3 (TNR3+). This TCR derives from a human donor in good health. Some clones in this sample may be carry-over from other donors' samples. The CDR3 sequence is CASSQAPGGSVGYTF.